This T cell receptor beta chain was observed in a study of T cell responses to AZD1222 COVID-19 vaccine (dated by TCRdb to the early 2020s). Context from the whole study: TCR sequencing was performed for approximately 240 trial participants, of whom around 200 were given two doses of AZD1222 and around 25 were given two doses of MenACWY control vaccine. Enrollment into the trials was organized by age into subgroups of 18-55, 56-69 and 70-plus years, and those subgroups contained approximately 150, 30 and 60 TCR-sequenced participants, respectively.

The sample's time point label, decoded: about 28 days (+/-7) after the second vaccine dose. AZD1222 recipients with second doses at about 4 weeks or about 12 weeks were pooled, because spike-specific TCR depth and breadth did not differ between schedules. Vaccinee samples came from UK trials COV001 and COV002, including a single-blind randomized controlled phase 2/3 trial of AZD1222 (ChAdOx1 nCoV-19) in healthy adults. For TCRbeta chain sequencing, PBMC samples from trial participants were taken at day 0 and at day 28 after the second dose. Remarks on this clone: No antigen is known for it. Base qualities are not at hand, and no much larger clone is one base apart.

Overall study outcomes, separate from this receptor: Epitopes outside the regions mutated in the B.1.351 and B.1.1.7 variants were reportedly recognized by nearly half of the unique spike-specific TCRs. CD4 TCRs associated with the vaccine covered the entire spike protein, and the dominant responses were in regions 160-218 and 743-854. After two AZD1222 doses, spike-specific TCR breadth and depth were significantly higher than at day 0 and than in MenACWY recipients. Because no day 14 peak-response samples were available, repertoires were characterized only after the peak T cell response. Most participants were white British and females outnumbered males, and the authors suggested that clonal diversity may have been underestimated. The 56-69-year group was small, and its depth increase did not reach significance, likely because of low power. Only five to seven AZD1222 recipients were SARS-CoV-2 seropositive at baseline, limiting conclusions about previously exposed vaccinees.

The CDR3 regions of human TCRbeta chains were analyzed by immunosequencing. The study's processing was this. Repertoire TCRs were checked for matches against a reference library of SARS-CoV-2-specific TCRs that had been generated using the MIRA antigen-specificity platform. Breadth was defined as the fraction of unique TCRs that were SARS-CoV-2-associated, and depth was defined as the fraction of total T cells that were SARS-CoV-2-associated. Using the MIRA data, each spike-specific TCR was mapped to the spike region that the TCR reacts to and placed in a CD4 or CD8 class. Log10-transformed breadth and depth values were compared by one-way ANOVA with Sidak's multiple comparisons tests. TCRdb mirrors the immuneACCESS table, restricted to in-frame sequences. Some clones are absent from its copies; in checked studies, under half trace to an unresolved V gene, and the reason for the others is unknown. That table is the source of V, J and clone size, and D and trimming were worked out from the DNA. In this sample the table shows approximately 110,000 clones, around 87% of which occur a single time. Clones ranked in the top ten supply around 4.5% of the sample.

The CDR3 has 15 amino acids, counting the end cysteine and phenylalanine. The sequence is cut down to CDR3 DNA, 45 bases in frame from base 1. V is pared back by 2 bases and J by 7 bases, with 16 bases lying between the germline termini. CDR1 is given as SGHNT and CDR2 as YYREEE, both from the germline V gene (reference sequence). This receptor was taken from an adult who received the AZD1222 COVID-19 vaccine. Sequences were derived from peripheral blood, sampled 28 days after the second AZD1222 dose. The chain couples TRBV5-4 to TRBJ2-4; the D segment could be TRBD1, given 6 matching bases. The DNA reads TGTGCCAGCAGCTTAAGATCGGACAGAGGGAACATTCAGTACTTC. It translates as CASSLRSDRGNIQYF.